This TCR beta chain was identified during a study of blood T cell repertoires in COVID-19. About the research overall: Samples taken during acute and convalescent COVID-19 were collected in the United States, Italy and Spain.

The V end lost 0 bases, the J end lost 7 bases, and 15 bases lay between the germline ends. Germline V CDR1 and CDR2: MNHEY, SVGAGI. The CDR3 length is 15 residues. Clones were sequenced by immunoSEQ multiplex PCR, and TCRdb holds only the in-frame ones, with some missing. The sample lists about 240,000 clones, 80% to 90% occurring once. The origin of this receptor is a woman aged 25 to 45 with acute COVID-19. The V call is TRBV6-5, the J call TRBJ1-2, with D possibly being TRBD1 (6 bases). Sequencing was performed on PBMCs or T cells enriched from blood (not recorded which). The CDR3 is CASSYSADRSSGYTF. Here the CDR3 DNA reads TGTGCCAGCAGTTACTCGGCGGACAGATCAAGTGGCTACACCTTC.